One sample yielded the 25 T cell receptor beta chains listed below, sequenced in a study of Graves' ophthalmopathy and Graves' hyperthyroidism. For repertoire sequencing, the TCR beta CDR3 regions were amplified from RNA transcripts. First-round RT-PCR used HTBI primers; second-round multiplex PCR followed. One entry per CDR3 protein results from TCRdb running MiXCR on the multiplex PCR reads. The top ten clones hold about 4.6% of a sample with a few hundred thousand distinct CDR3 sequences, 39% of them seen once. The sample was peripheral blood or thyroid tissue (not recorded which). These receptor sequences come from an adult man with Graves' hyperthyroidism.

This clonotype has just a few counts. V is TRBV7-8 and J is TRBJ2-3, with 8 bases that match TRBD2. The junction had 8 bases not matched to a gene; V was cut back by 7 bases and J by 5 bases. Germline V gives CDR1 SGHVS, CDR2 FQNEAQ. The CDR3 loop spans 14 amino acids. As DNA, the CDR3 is TGTGCCAGCACCCCCGGGGGGGTAATAGATACGCAGTATTTT. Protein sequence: CASTPGGVIDTQYF.

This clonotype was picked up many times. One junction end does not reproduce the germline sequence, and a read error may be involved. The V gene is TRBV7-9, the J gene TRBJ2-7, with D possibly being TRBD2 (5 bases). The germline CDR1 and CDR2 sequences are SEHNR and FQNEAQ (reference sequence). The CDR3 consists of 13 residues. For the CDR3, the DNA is TGTGCCAGCAGCTTAAACCCGGGTTTGCCACTAGTCTTC. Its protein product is CASSLNPGLPLVF.

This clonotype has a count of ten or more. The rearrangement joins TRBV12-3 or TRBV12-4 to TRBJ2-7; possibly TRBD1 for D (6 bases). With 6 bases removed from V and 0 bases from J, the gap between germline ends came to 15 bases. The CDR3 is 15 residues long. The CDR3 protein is CASSLGGAYSYEQYF. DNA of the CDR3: TGTGCCAGCAGCCTAGGGGGTGCTTACTCCTACGAGCAGTACTTC.

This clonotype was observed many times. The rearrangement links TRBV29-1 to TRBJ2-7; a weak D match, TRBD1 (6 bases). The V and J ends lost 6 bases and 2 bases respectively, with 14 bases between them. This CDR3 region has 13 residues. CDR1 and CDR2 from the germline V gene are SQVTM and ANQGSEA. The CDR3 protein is CSVDTDRTYEQYF. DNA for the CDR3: TGCAGCGTCGACACAGACAGGACCTACGAGCAGTACTTC.

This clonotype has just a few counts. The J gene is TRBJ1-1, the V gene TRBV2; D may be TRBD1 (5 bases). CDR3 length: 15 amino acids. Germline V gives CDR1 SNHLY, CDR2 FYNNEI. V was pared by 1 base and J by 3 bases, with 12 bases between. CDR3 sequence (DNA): TGTGCCAGCAGTGAAGGCGCAGGGCTATACACTGAAGCTTTCTTT. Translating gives CASSEGAGLYTEAFF.

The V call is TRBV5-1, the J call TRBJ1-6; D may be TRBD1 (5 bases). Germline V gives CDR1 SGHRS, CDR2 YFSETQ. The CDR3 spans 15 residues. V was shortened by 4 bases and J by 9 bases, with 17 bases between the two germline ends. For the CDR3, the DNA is TGCGCCAGCAGCATATCCGGAGCGGGGGGTTCACCCCTCCACTTT. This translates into CASSISGAGGSPLHF.

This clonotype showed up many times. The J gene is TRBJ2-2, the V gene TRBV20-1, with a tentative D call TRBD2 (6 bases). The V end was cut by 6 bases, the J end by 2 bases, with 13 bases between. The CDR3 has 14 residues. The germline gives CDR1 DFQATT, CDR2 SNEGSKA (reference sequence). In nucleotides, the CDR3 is TGCAGTGCGGCCCCCGGGGGAAACACCGGGGAGCTGTTTTTT. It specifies CSAAPGGNTGELFF.

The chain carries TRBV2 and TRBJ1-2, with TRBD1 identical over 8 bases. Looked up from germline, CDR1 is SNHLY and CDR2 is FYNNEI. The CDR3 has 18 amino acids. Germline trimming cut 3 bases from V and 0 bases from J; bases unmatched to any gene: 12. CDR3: CASSDTLRGGQANYGYTF. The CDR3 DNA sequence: TGTGCCAGCAGTGATACTCTTAGGGGGGGACAGGCTAACTATGGCTACACCTTC.

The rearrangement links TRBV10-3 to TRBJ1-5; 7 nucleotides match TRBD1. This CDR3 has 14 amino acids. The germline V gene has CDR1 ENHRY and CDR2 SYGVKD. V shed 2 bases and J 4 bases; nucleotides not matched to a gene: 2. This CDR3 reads CAISERDRNQPQHF. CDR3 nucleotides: TGTGCCATCAGTGAGCGGGACAGAAATCAGCCCCAGCATTTT.

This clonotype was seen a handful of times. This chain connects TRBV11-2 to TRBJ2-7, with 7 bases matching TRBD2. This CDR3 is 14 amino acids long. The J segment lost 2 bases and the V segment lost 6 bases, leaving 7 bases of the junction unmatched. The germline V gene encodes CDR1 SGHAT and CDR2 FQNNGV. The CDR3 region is CASSLTGTTYEQYF. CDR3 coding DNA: TGTGCCAGCAGTTTAACCGGGACTACCTACGAGCAGTACTTC.

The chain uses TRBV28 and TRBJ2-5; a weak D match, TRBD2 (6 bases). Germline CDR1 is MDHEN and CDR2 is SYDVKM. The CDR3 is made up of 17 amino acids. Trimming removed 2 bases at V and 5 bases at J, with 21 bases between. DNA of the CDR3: TGTGCCAGCAGTTTACGGGGCAGGAGGGTGAGGTTGGAGACCCAGTACTTC. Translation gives CASSLRGRRVRLETQYF.

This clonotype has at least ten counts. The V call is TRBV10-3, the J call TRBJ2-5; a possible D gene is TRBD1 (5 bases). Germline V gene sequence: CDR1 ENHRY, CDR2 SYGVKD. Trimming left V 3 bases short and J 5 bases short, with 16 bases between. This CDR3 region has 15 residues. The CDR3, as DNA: TGTGCCATCAGTGAAGCTCCGACGTCAGGGGAGACCCAGTACTTC. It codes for CAISEAPTSGETQYF.

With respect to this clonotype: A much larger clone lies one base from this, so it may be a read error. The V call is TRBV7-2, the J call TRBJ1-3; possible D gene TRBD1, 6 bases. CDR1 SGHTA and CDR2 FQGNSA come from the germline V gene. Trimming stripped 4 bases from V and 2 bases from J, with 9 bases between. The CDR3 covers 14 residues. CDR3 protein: CASSWQGPGNTIYF. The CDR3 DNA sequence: TGTGCCAGCAGCTGGCAGGGGCCTGGAAACACCATATATTTT.

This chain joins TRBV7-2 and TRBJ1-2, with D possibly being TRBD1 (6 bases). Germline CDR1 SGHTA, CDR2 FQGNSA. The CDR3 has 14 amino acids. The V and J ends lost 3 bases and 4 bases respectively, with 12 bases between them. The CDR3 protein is CASSFTRTAYGYTF. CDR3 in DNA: TGTGCCAGCAGCTTCACAAGGACAGCCTATGGCTACACCTTC. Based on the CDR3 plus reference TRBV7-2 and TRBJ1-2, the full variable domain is GAGVSQSPSNKVTEKGKDVELRCDPISGHTALYWYRQSLGQGLEFLIYFQGNSAPDKSGLPSDRFSAERTGGSVSTLTIQRTQQEDSAVYLCASSFTRTAYGYTFGSGTRLTVV.

The CDR3 loop reads CASSLVSGEYGTDTQYF. In DNA form, the CDR3 reads TGTGCCAGCAGCTTAGTCTCAGGGGAATACGGCACAGATACGCAGTATTTT. The chain links TRBV13 to TRBJ2-3, with TRBD1 as a possible D gene (6 bases). The V gene lost 1 base and the J gene lost 1 base, with 15 bases spanning the gap. This CDR3 has 17 residues. Germline V CDR1 and CDR2: PRHDT, FYEKMQ (reference sequence).

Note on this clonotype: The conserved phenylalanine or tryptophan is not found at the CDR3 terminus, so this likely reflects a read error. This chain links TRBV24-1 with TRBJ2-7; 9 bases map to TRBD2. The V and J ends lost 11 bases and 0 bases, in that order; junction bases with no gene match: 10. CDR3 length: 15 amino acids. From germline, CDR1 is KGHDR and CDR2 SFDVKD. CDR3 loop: CASFPAGGSSYEQYL. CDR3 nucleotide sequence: TGTGCCAGCTTTCCTGCGGGAGGGAGCTCCTACGAGCAGTACCTC.

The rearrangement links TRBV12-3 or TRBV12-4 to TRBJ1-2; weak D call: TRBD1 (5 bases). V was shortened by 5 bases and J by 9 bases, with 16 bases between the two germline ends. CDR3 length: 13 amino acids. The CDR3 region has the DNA TGTGCCAGCAGTGTCCGGGACGAATCGAGCTACACCTTC. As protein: CASSVRDESSYTF.

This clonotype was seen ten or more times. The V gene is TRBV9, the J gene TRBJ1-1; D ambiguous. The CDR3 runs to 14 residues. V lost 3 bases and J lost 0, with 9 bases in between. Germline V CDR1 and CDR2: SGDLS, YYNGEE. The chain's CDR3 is CASSEEVMNTEAFF. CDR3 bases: TGTGCCAGCAGCGAGGAAGTAATGAACACTGAAGCTTTCTTT. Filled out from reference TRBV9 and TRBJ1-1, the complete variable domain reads DSGVTQTPKHLITATGQRVTLRCSPRSGDLSVYWYQQSLDQGLQFLIQYYNGEERAKGNILERFSAQQFPDLHSELNLSSLELGDSALYFCASSEEVMNTEAFFGQGTRLTVV.

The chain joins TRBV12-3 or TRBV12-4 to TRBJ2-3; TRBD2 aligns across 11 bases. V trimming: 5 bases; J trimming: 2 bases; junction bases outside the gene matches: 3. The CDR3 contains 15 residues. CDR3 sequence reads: CASSPLAGATDTQYF. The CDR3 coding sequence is TGTGCCAGCAGTCCACTAGCGGGAGCCACAGATACGCAGTATTTT.

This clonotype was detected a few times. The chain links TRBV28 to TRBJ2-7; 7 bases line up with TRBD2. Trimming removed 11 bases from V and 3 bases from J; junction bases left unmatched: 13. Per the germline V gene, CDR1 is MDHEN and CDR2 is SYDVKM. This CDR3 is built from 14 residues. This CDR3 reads CALGGTGGSYEQYF. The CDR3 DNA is TGTGCCTTGGGGGGGACGGGAGGCAGCTACGAGCAGTACTTC.

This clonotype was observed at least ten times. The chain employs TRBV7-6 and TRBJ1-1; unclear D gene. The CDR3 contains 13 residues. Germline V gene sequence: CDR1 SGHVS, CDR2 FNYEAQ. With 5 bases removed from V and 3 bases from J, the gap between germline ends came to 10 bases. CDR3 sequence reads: CASSLTTYTEAFF. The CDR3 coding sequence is TGTGCCAGCAGCCTAACCACTTACACTGAAGCTTTCTTT.

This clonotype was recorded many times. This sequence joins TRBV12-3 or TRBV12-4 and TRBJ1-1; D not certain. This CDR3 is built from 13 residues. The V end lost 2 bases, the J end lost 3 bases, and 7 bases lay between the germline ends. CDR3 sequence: CASSLLKDTEAFF. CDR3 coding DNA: TGTGCCAGCAGTTTACTGAAGGACACTGAAGCTTTCTTT.

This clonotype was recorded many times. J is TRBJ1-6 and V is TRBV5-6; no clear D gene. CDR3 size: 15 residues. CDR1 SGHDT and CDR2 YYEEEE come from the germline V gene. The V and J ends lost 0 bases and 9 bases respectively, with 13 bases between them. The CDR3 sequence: CASSLDSRVGSPLHF. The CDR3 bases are TGTGCCAGCAGCTTGGACAGCCGGGTGGGTTCACCCCTCCACTTT.

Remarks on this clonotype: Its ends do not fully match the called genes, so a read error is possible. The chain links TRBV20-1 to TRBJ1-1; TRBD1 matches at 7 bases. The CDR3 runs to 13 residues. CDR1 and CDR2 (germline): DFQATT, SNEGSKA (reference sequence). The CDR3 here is CSADREGNTEASF. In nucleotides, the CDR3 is TGCAGCGCAGACAGGGAAGGGAACACTGAAGCTTCCTTT.

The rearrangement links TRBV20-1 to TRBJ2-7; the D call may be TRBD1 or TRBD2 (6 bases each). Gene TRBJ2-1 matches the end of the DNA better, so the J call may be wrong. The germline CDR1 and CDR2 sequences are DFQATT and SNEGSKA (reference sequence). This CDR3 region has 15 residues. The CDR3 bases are TGCAGTGCTAGAGAGGTCCGGGGGCGTAGGAATGAGCAGTTCTTC. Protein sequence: CSAREVRGRRNEQFF.